Listed here is a single T cell receptor (beta chain). Its antigen is still unknown. The germline V gene encodes CDR1 KGHDR and CDR2 SFDVKD. The CDR3 is 15 residues long. V lost 3 bases to trimming and J lost 5 bases, with 15 bases between them. The data originate from a study of vaccination effects on CD4 cells after COVID-19. Study observations and caveats: Convalescent patients were scarce in the study, and it lacked early post-infection timepoints.

ViraFEST expansion of antigen-specific CD4+ T cells with viral peptide pools preceded sequencing. The authors isolated CD4+ T cells after nine to eleven days of culture. Two-dose BNT162b2 or mRNA-1273 vaccination was given to participants. Nobody among the vaccine recipients had prior SARS-CoV-2 infection (nucleocapsid antibodies were negative). A half-medium replacement with IL-2 medium was carried out on days 3 and 7. Profiled with immunoSEQ multiplex PCR; TCRdb holds only in-frame clones, not every one. The top ten clones hold 1.2% of a sample with approximately 61,000 clones, roughly 72% of them seen once.

This clonotype was sampled from a human donor who received a COVID-19 vaccine. The V gene is TRBV24-1, the J gene TRBJ2-5; D possibly corresponds to TRBD1 (7 bases). The source material was CD4+ T cells from PBMCs cultured with HCoV-229E spike peptides, sampled after COVID-19 vaccination. Here the CDR3 reads CATSDPRGVGETQYF. The DNA for the CDR3 is TGTGCCACCAGTGATCCCAGGGGGGTAGGTGAGACCCAGTACTTC.